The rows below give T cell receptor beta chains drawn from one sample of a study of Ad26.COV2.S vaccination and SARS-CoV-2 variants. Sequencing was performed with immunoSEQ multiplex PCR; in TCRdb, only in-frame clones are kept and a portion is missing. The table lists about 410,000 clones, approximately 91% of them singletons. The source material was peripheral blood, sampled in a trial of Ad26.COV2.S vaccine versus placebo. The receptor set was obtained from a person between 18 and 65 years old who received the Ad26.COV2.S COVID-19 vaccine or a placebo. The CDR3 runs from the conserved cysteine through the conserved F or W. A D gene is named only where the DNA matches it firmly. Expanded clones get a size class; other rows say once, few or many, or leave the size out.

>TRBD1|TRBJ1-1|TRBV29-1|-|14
TGCAGCGTTGGGGGACAGGGAACGAGCACTGAAGCTTTCTTT
CSVGGQGTSTEAFF
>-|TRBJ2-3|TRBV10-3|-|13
TGTGCCACCACCCGGCAGGGGACAGATACGCAGTATTTT
CATTRQGTDTQYF
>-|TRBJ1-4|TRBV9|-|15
TGTGCCAGCAGCGTAGATCAGGGCAGTAATGAAAAACTGTTTTTT
CASSVDQGSNEKLFF
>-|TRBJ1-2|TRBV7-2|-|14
TGTGCCAGCAGCCCGGCAGGGGAGAGCTATGGCTACACCTTC
CASSPAGESYGYTF
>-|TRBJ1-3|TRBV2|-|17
TGTGCCAGCAGTAAATTCGAAAGGACCCGGTTGGGGCACACCATATATTTT
CASSKFERTRLGHTIYF
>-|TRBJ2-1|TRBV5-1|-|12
TGCGCCAGCAGCTTGTCGCTCCATGAGCAGTTCTTC
CASSLSLHEQFF
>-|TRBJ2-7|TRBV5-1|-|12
TGCGCCAGCAGCCAACAGGGTTACGAGCAGTACTTC
CASSQQGYEQYF
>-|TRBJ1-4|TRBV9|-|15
TGTGCCAGCAGCGTAAGCCAGGGGAGGAATGAAAAACTGTTTTTT
CASSVSQGRNEKLFF
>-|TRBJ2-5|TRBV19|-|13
TGTGCCAGTAGTATTCAAGTTTGGGAGACCCAGTACTTC
CASSIQVWETQYF
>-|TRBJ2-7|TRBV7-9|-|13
TGTGCCAGCAGCGGGACGGGCGCCTACGAGCAGTACTTC
CASSGTGAYEQYF
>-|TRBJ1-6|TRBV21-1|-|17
TGTGCCATCACCCGACGGGGGGTCCCCTCCTATAATTCACCCCTCCACTTT
CAITRRGVPSYNSPLHF
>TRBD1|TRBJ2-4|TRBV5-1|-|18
TGCGCCAGCAGCTTGGACAGTAGACAGGGGAGTTCCAAAAACATTCAGTACTTC
CASSLDSRQGSSKNIQYF
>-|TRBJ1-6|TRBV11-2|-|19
TGTGCCAGCAGCTTATACCTCGCGAACACTTCAGTTGCGGAATCACCCCTCCACTTT
CASSLYLANTSVAESPLHF
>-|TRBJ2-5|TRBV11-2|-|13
TGTGCCAGCAGCACACCCGGCGAAGAGACCCAGTACTTC
CASSTPGEETQYF
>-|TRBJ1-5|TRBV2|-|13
TGTGCCAGCGTGTCTAATGAAAATCAGCCCCAGCATTTT
CASVSNENQPQHF
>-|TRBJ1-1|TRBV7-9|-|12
TGTGCCAGCAGCTTAGACCAGCCTGAAGCTTTCTTT
CASSLDQPEAFF
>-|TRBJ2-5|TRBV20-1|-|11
TGCAGTGCTGGGCCGGGAGAGACCCAGTACTTC
CSAGPGETQYF
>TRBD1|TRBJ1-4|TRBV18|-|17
TGTGCCAGCTCTCAGGAGGGACAGGGGGCCCTTAATGAAAAACTGTTTTTT
CASSQEGQGALNEKLFF
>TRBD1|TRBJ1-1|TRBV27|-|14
TGTGCCAGCAGTTTAGCAGGGGGGAACACTGAAGCTTTCTTT
CASSLAGGNTEAFF
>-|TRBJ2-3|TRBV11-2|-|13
TGTGCCAGCAGCTTAGGGGCCGCAGATACGCAGTATTTT
CASSLGAADTQYF
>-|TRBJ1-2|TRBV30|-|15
TGTGCCTGGGCCTTAGGAGGCCAATTTTACTATGGCTACACCTTC
CAWALGGQFYYGYTF
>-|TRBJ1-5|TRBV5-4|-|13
TGTGCCAGCAGCTTGGGGCCGAATCAGCCCCAGCATTTT
CASSLGPNQPQHF
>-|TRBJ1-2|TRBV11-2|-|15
TGTGCCAGCAGCCCCGGGGCAGGGAATAACTATGGCTACACCTTC
CASSPGAGNNYGYTF
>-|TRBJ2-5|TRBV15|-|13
TGTGCCACCAGCGAGGATCCCACGGAGACCCAGTACTTC
CATSEDPTETQYF
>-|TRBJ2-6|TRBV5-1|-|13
TGCGCCAGCAGCTTGATTGGGGCCAACGTCCTGACTTTC
CASSLIGANVLTF
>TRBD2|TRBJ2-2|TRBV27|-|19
TGTGCCAGCAGTTTATCCGGTTCGAGCGGGGCCTCGAACACCGGGGAGCTGTTTTTT
CASSLSGSSGASNTGELFF
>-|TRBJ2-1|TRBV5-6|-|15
TGTGCCAGCAGCTTGGCCCCCGCGGCCTACAATGAGCAGTTCTTC
CASSLAPAAYNEQFF
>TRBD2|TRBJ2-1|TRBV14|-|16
TGTGCCAGCAGCTCTATAGCGGGGGTATCCTACAATGAGCAGTTCTTC
CASSSIAGVSYNEQFF
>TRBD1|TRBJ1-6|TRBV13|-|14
TGTGCCAGCAGCTGGGGACAGGGCCATTCACCCCTCCACTTT
CASSWGQGHSPLHF
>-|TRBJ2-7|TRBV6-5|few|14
TGTGCCAGCAGTTTGAGGGCTTTCGGGAACGAGCAGTACTTC
CASSLRAFGNEQYF
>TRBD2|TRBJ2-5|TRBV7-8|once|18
TGTGCCAGCAGCTTCCGGCCCAGGGACTATATGTCCCAAGAGACCCAGTACTTC
CASSFRPRDYMSQETQYF
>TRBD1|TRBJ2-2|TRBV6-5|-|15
TGTGCCAGCATCGGACAGGGGATGGACACCGGGGAGCTGTTTTTT
CASIGQGMDTGELFF
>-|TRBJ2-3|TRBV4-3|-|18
TGCGCCAGCAGCCAAGAGCTGGTCGGCAGGGCAGACACAGATACGCAGTATTTT
CASSQELVGRADTDTQYF
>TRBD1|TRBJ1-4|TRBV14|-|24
TGTGCCAGCAGCCAAGATCGGAATACAGGGGGCGGACCGCTGGCTAAATTTGCTAATGAAAAACTGTTTTTT
CASSQDRNTGGGPLAKFANEKLFF
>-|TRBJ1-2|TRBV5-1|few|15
TGCGCCAGCAGCTTGACAGCGGGGCAGGGCTATGGCTACACCTTC
CASSLTAGQGYGYTF
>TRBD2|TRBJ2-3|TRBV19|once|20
TGTGCCAGTAGTCCGGGAGGGCTAGCGGGGAGTCGTACTAGCACAGATACGCAGTATTTT
CASSPGGLAGSRTSTDTQYF
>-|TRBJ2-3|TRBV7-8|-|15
TGTGCCAGCAGCTTATCAGCGGGTAGCACAGATACGCAGTATTTT
CASSLSAGSTDTQYF
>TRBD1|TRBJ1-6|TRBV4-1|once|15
TGCGCCAGCAGCCAGCAGACAGGGGATAATTCACCCCTCCACTTT
CASSQQTGDNSPLHF
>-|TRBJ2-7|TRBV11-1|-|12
TGTGCCAGCAGCAAAGAGCGGGACGAGCAGTACTTC
CASSKERDEQYF
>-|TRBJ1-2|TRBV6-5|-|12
TGTGCCAGCAGGCGGACTGGCTATGGCTACACCTTC
CASRRTGYGYTF
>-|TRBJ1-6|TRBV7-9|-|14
TGTGCCAGCAGCGTAATGGCTGTCAATTCACCCCTCCACTTT
CASSVMAVNSPLHF
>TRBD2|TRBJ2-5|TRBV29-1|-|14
TGCAGCGTGCCGGGACTAGCGGATGAAGAGACCCAGTACTTC
CSVPGLADEETQYF
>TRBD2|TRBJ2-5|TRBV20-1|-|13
TGCAGTGCTAGTCCGGGAGGCCAAGAGACCCAGTACTTC
CSASPGGQETQYF
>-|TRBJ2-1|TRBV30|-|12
TGTGCCTGGAGTACCTCTCACAATGAGCAGTTCTTC
CAWSTSHNEQFF
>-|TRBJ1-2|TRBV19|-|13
TGTGCCAGTAGTATGGGGCCGCTTTATGGCTACACCTTC
CASSMGPLYGYTF
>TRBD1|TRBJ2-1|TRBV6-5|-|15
TGTGCCAGCAGTTACTCCGGGACAGGGATCAATGAGCAGTTCTTC
CASSYSGTGINEQFF
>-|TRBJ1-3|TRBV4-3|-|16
TGCGCCAGCAGCCAAGATGGGCAGAGCTCTGGAAACACCATATATTTT
CASSQDGQSSGNTIYF
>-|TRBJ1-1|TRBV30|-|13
TGTGCCTGGAGCAGACAACAGAACACTGAAGCTTTCTTT
CAWSRQQNTEAFF
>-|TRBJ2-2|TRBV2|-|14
TGTGCCAGCAGTTCTACTAGTTTCACCGGGGAGCTGTTTTTT
CASSSTSFTGELFF
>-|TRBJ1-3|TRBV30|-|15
TGTGCCTGGAGTGTCGGGGAGAGCTCTGGAAACACCATATATTTT
CAWSVGESSGNTIYF
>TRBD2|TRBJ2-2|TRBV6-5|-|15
TGTGCCAGCAAAGAGCGGGGGGGCAATACCGGGGAGCTGTTTTTT
CASKERGGNTGELFF
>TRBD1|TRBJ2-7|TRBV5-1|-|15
TGCGCCAGCAGCTTGTCTGACAGGGGCCTGCTCGAGCAGTACTTC
CASSLSDRGLLEQYF
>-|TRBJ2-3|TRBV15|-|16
TGTGCCACCAGCAGAGACAGACAGGGACTCACAGATACGCAGTATTTT
CATSRDRQGLTDTQYF
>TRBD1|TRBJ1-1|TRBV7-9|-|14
TGTGCCAGCAGCCTCAACCAGGGGGAAGCTGAAGCTTTCTTT
CASSLNQGEAEAFF
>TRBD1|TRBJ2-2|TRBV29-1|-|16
TGCAGCGCCATAAAGGGGGACAGGGGTAACACCGGGGAGCTGTTTTTT
CSAIKGDRGNTGELFF
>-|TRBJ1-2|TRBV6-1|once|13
TGTGCCAGCAGTGAATTCGGGACTTATGGCTACACCTTC
CASSEFGTYGYTF